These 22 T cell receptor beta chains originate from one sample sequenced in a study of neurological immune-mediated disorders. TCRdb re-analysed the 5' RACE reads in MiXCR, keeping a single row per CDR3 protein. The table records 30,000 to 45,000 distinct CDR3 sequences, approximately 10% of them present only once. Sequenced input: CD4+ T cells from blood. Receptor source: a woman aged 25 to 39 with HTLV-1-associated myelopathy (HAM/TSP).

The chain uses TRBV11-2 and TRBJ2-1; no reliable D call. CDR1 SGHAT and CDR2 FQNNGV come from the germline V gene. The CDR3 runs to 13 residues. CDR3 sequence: CDNSLGRYNEQFF. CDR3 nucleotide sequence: TGTGACAACAGCTTAGGCCGCTACAATGAGCAGTTCTTC.

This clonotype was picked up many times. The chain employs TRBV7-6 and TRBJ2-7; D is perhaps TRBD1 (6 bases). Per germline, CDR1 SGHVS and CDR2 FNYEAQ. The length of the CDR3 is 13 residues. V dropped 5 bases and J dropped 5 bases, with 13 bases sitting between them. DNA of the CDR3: TGTGCCAGCAGCAGCCCACAGGGCCACGAGCAGTACTTC. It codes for CASSSPQGHEQYF.

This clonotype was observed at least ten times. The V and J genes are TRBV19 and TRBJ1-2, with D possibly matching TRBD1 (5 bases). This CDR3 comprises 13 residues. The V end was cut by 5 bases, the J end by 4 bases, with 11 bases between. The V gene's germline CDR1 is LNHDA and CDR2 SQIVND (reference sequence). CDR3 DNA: TGTGCCAGTAGTGCCTCAGGGACCTATGGCTACACCTTC. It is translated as CASSASGTYGYTF. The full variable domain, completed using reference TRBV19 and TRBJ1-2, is DGGITQSPKYLFRKEGQNVTLSCEQNLNHDAMYWYRQDPGQGLRLIYYSQIVNDFQKGDIAEGYSVSREKKESFPLTVTSAQKNPTAFYLCASSASGTYGYTFGSGTRLTVV.

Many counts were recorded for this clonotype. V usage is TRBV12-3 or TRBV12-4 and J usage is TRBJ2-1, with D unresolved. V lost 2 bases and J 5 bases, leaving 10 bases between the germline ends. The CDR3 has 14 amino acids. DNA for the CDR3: TGTGCCAGCAGTTTAAACAGCAGGAACAATGAGCAGTTCTTC. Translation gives CASSLNSRNNEQFF.

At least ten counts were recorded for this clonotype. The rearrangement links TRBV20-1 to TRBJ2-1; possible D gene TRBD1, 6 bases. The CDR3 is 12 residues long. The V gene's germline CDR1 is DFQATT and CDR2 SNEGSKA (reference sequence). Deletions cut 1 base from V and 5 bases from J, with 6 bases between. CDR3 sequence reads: CSARGQDNEQFF. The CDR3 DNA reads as TGCAGTGCTAGAGGACAGGACAATGAGCAGTTCTTC.

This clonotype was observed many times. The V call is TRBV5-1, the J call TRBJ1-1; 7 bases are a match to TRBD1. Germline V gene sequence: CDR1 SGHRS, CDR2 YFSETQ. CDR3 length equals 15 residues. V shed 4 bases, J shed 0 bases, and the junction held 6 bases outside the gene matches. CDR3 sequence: CASSIGDRVNTEAFF. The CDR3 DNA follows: TGCGCCAGCAGCATAGGGGACAGAGTGAACACTGAAGCTTTCTTT.

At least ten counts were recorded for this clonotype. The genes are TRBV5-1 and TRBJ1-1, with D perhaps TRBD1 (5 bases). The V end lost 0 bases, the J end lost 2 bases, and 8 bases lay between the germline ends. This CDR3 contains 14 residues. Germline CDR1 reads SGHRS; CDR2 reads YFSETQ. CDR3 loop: CASSLAGRNTEAFF. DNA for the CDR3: TGCGCCAGCAGCTTGGCAGGGAGAAACACTGAAGCTTTCTTT. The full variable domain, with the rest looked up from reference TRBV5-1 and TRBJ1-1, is KAGVTQTPRYLIKTRGQQVTLSCSPISGHRSVSWYQQTPGQGLQFLFEYFSETQRNKGNFPGRFSGRQFSNSRSEMNVSTLELGDSALYLCASSLAGRNTEAFFGQGTRLTVV.

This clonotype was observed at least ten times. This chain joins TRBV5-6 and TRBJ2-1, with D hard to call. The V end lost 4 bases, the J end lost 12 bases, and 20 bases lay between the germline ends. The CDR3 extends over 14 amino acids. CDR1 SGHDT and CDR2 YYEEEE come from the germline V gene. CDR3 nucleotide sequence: TGTGCCAGCAGCAGGCAGGTTATCGATTTCATGCAGTTCTTC. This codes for CASSRQVIDFMQFF. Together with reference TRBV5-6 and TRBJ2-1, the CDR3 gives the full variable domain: DAGVTQSPTHLIKTRGQQVTLRCSPKSGHDTVSWYQQALGQGPQFIFQYYEEEERQRGNFPDRFSGHQFPNYSSELNVNALLLGDSALYLCASSRQVIDFMQFFGPGTRLTVL.

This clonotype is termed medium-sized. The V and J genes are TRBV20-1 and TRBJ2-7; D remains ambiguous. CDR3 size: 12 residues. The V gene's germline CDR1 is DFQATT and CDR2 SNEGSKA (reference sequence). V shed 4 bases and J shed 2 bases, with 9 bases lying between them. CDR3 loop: CSAKTGTYEQYF. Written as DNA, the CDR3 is TGCAGTGCTAAGACCGGTACCTACGAGCAGTACTTC.

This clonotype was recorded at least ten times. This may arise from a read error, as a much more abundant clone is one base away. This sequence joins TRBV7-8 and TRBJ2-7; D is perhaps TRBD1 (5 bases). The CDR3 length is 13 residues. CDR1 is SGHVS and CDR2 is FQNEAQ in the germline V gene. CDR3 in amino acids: CVSTLRGRGEQYF. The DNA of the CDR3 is TGTGTCAGCACCCTAAGGGGTCGTGGGGAGCAGTACTTC.

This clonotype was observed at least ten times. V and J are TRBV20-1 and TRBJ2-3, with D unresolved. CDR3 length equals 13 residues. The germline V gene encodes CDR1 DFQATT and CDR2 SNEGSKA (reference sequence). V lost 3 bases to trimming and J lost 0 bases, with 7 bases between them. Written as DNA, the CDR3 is TGCAGTGCTAGGACTTTTAGCACAGATACGCAGTATTTT. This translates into CSARTFSTDTQYF.

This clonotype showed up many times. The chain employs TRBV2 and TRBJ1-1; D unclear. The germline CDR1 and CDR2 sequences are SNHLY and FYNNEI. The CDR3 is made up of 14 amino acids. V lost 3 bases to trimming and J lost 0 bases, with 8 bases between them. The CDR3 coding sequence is TGTGCCAGCAGTGATCGCAGGATGAACACTGAAGCTTTCTTT. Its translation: CASSDRRMNTEAFF. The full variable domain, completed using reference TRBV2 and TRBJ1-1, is EPEVTQTPSHQVTQMGQEVILRCVPISNHLYFYWYRQILGQKVEFLVSFYNNEISEKSEIFDDQFSVERPDGSNFTLKIRSTKLEDSAMYFCASSDRRMNTEAFFGQGTRLTVV.

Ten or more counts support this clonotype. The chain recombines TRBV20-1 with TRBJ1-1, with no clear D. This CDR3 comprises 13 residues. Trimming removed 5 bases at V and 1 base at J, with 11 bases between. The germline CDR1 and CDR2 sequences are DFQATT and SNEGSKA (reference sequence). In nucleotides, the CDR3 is TGCAGTGCTCTGGCCCGAACGAACACTGAAGCTTTCTTT. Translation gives CSALARTNTEAFF.

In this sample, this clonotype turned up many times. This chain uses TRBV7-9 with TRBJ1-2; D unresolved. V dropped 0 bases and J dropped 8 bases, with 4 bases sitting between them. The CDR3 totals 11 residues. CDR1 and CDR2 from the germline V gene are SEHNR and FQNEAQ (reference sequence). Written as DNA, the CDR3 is TGTGCCAGCAGCTTAGCGCAAGGCTACACCTTC. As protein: CASSLAQGYTF.

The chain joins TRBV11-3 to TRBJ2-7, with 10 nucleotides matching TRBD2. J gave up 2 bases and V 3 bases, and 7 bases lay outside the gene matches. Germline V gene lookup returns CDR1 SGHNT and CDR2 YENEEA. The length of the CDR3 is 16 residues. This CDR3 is CASSLSSGGPTYEQYF. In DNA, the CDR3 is TGTGCCAGCAGCTTGAGTAGCGGGGGGCCGACCTACGAGCAGTACTTC.

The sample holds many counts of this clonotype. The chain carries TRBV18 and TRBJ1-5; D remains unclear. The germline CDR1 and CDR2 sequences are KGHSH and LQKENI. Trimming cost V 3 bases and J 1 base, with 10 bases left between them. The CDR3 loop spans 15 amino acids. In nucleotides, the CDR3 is TGTGCCAGCTCACCGACCGGAGGGAGCAATCAGCCCCAGCATTTT. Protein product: CASSPTGGSNQPQHF.

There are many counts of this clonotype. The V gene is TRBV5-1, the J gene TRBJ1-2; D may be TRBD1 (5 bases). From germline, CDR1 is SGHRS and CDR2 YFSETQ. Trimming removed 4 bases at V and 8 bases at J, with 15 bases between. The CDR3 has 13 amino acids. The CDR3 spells CASSALLGRGYTF. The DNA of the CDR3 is TGCGCCAGCAGCGCCCTCTTGGGGCGGGGCTACACCTTC.

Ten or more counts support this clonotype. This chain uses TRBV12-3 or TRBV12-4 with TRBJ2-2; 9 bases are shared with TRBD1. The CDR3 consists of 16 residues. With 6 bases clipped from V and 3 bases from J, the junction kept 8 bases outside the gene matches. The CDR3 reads CASSRGQGFDTGELFF. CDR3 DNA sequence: TGTGCCAGCAGCCGAGGACAGGGGTTCGACACCGGGGAGCTGTTTTTT.

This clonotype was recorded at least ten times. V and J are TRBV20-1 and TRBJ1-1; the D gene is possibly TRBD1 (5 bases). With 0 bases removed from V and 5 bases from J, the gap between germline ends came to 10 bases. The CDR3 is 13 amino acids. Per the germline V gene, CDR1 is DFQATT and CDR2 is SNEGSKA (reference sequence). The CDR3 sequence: CSARDSGVTEAFF. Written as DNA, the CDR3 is TGCAGTGCTAGAGATTCGGGGGTTACTGAAGCTTTCTTT.

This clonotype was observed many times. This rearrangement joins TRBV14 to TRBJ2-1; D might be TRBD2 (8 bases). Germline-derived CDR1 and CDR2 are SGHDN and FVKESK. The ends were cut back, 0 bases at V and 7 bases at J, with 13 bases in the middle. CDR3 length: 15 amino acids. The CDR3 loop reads CASSQDSGTVNEQFF. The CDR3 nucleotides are TGTGCCAGCAGCCAAGATAGCGGGACAGTGAATGAGCAGTTCTTC.

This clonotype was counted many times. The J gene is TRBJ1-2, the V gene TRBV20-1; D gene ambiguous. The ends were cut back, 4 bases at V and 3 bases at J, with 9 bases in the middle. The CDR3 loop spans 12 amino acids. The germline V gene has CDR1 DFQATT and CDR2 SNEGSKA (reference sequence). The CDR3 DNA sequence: TGCAGTGCTAAGGCTTGGTACTATGGCTACACCTTC. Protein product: CSAKAWYYGYTF.

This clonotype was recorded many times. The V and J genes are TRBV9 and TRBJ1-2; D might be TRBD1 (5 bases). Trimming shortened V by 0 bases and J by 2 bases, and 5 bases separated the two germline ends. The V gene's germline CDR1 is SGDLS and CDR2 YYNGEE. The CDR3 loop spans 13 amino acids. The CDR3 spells CASSVDRNYGYTF. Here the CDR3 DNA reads TGTGCCAGCAGCGTAGACAGGAACTATGGCTACACCTTC. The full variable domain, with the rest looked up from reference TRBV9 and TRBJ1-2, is DSGVTQTPKHLITATGQRVTLRCSPRSGDLSVYWYQQSLDQGLQFLIQYYNGEERAKGNILERFSAQQFPDLHSELNLSSLELGDSALYFCASSVDRNYGYTFGSGTRLTVV.